This is a list of T cell receptor beta chains from one sample in a study of blood T cells in healthy people across ages. TCRdb used MiXCR to reprocess the 5' RACE reads, holding one entry per CDR3 protein. Altogether 1.5 million to 2 million distinct CDR3 sequences are present, about 49% being singletons, with the ten largest covering approximately 2.1%. Sequences were obtained from blood. These receptors were collected from a woman between 40 and 55 years old in good health. Both conserved end residues are part of each CDR3. D genes are given only for firm matches. A clone size is listed for some rows: how often the clone was seen (once, few, many), or a class if it is expanded.

v_gene: TRBV20-1
d_gene: NA
j_gene: TRBJ2-5
abundance: NA
CDR3nt: TGCAGTGCTTCCCCACAGTACCAAGAGACCCAGTACTTC
CDR3aa: CSASPQYQETQYF

v_gene: TRBV5-1
d_gene: TRBD1
j_gene: TRBJ2-1
abundance: NA
CDR3nt: TGCGCCAGCAGCTTGCAACAGGGGTGGGATGAGCAGTTCTTC
CDR3aa: CASSLQQGWDEQFF

v_gene: TRBV20-1
d_gene: TRBD2
j_gene: TRBJ2-3
abundance: NA
CDR3nt: TGCAGTGCTACCACACTAGCGGCTAGCACAGATACGCAGTATTTT
CDR3aa: CSATTLAASTDTQYF

v_gene: TRBV5-1
d_gene: NA
j_gene: TRBJ2-5
abundance: NA
CDR3nt: TGCGCCAGCAGCTTAGGAGGGGCCGTCACCGAGACCCAGTACTTC
CDR3aa: CASSLGGAVTETQYF

v_gene: TRBV20-1
d_gene: TRBD2
j_gene: TRBJ2-3
abundance: NA
CDR3nt: TGCAGTGCTAGGGCTCCTAGCGGGTTCACAGATACGCAGTATTTT
CDR3aa: CSARAPSGFTDTQYF

v_gene: TRBV7-2
d_gene: TRBD1
j_gene: TRBJ1-1
abundance: NA
CDR3nt: TGTGCCAGCAGCTCGACAGGGGATGGGAACACTGAAGCTTTCTTT
CDR3aa: CASSSTGDGNTEAFF

v_gene: TRBV27
d_gene: NA
j_gene: TRBJ2-6
abundance: NA
CDR3nt: TGTGCCAGCAGTTTACGTCTTAGGGCCAGCTCTGGGGCCAACGTCCTGACTTTC
CDR3aa: CASSLRLRASSGANVLTF

v_gene: TRBV20-1
d_gene: NA
j_gene: TRBJ1-5
abundance: NA
CDR3nt: TGCAGTGCTAGAGACAGCCGGGCAGCTAGCAATCAGCCCCAGCATTTT
CDR3aa: CSARDSRAASNQPQHF

v_gene: TRBV7-3
d_gene: TRBD2
j_gene: TRBJ2-1
abundance: few
CDR3nt: TGTGCCAGCAGCCCCCAACCTCTAGCGGGGGCCCAATCCATGAGGGATGAGCAGTTCTTC
CDR3aa: CASSPQPLAGAQSMRDEQFF

v_gene: TRBV29-1
d_gene: NA
j_gene: TRBJ1-2
abundance: few
CDR3nt: TGCAGCGTTGAAAAGGGACCGTCAGGCTACACCTTC
CDR3aa: CSVEKGPSGYTF

v_gene: TRBV24-1
d_gene: NA
j_gene: TRBJ2-7
abundance: NA
CDR3nt: TGTGCCACCAGTGATGCGCACGGGGGCGGTTACGAGCAGTACTTC
CDR3aa: CATSDAHGGGYEQYF

v_gene: TRBV4-2
d_gene: TRBD2
j_gene: TRBJ2-1
abundance: NA
CDR3nt: TGTGCCAGCAGCCAAGATCGAACAGCGGGGTACAATGAGCAGTTCTTC
CDR3aa: CASSQDRTAGYNEQFF

v_gene: TRBV13
d_gene: TRBD1
j_gene: TRBJ2-7
abundance: NA
CDR3nt: TGTGCCAGCAGCTCGGCATTGGACAGGGATGATGAGCAGTACTTC
CDR3aa: CASSSALDRDDEQYF

v_gene: TRBV9
d_gene: TRBD1
j_gene: TRBJ2-5
abundance: NA
CDR3nt: TGTGCCAGCAGCGTAGATGGGACAGCATTACAAGAGACCCAGTACTTC
CDR3aa: CASSVDGTALQETQYF

v_gene: TRBV27
d_gene: NA
j_gene: TRBJ2-1
abundance: few
CDR3nt: TGTGCCAGCAGAAGTGGGACGCGCCCCTACAATGAGCAGTTCTTC
CDR3aa: CASRSGTRPYNEQFF

v_gene: TRBV6-2/TRBV6-3
d_gene: NA
j_gene: TRBJ2-4
abundance: NA
CDR3nt: TGTGCCAGCAGTTACGAAGGACCACGACAAAACATTCAGTACTTC
CDR3aa: CASSYEGPRQNIQYF

v_gene: TRBV20-1
d_gene: NA
j_gene: TRBJ2-7
abundance: once
CDR3nt: TGCAGTGCCGAGCGACGGGGAGGCGAGCAGTACTTC
CDR3aa: CSAERRGGEQYF

v_gene: TRBV15
d_gene: TRBD1
j_gene: TRBJ1-6
abundance: NA
CDR3nt: TGTGCCACCGGCAGAGACAGGGGTTATAATTCACCCCTCCACTTT
CDR3aa: CATGRDRGYNSPLHF

v_gene: TRBV6-1
d_gene: NA
j_gene: TRBJ2-3
abundance: NA
CDR3nt: TGTGCCAACCGAAAACAGGGACCTAGCACAGATACGCAGTATTTT
CDR3aa: CANRKQGPSTDTQYF

v_gene: TRBV11-1
d_gene: NA
j_gene: TRBJ2-1
abundance: NA
CDR3nt: TGTGCCAGCAGCTTAGCGCTGGCCGAAATTTACGATGAGCAGTTCTTC
CDR3aa: CASSLALAEIYDEQFF

v_gene: TRBV12-3/TRBV12-4
d_gene: TRBD1
j_gene: TRBJ1-4
abundance: few
CDR3nt: TGTGCCAGCAGTGCTTACAGGGGGGCTAATGAAAAACTGTTTTTT
CDR3aa: CASSAYRGANEKLFF

v_gene: TRBV6-6
d_gene: TRBD1
j_gene: TRBJ1-2
abundance: once
CDR3nt: TGTGCCAGCAGTTCTTACCCGGGACAGAGATATGGCTACACCTTC
CDR3aa: CASSSYPGQRYGYTF

v_gene: TRBV4-1
d_gene: NA
j_gene: TRBJ1-4
abundance: few
CDR3nt: TGCGCCAGCAGCCTAGTGGGGGCTGGGGATGAAAAACTGTTTTTT
CDR3aa: CASSLVGAGDEKLFF

v_gene: TRBV20-1
d_gene: NA
j_gene: TRBJ2-3
abundance: few
CDR3nt: TGCAGTGCTAGTACCCTGGGCGGGGTAACAGATACGCAGTATTTT
CDR3aa: CSASTLGGVTDTQYF

v_gene: TRBV28
d_gene: TRBD1
j_gene: TRBJ2-3
abundance: NA
CDR3nt: TGTGCCAGCAGCTGGACAGGTCAGGCGGATACGCAGTATTTT
CDR3aa: CASSWTGQADTQYF

v_gene: TRBV4-2
d_gene: NA
j_gene: TRBJ2-1
abundance: NA
CDR3nt: TGTGCCAGCAGCCTCTTAGGAGCTGGGGGTGTCAATGAGCAGTTCTTC
CDR3aa: CASSLLGAGGVNEQFF

v_gene: TRBV5-1
d_gene: NA
j_gene: TRBJ2-3
abundance: few
CDR3nt: TGCGCCAGCAGCCCCCCTAAGGGGCAGGGCACAGATACGCAGTATTTT
CDR3aa: CASSPPKGQGTDTQYF

v_gene: TRBV7-6
d_gene: NA
j_gene: TRBJ2-7
abundance: NA
CDR3nt: TGTGCCAGCAGCTTGAAACGGGCCTACGAGCAGTACTTC
CDR3aa: CASSLKRAYEQYF

v_gene: TRBV20-1
d_gene: TRBD1
j_gene: TRBJ1-6
abundance: NA
CDR3nt: TGCAGTGCAGACTCGGGACAGTTGACACCCCTCCACTTT
CDR3aa: CSADSGQLTPLHF

v_gene: TRBV6-1
d_gene: NA
j_gene: TRBJ2-7
abundance: NA
CDR3nt: TGTGCCAGCAGTGGACTAACAGGGTCCTACGAGCAGTACTTC
CDR3aa: CASSGLTGSYEQYF

v_gene: TRBV4-2
d_gene: NA
j_gene: TRBJ1-6
abundance: few
CDR3nt: TGTGCCAGCAGCCAAGATCTGCGGAAATCCCTCCACTTT
CDR3aa: CASSQDLRKSLHF

v_gene: TRBV5-1
d_gene: NA
j_gene: TRBJ2-6
abundance: few
CDR3nt: TGCGCCAGCGGAGGCGCCAGCTCTGGGGCCAACGTCCTGACTTTC
CDR3aa: CASGGASSGANVLTF

v_gene: TRBV3-1
d_gene: NA
j_gene: TRBJ1-6
abundance: NA
CDR3nt: TGTGCCAGCAGCCAAGATTCTTCCGAGGGCCCCTATAATTCGCCCCTCCACTTT
CDR3aa: CASSQDSSEGPYNSPLHF

v_gene: TRBV12-3/TRBV12-4
d_gene: NA
j_gene: TRBJ1-1
abundance: NA
CDR3nt: TGTGCCAGCTCCAGCTACACTGAAGCTTTCTTT
CDR3aa: CASSSYTEAFF

v_gene: TRBV29-1
d_gene: NA
j_gene: TRBJ2-1
abundance: NA
CDR3nt: TGCAGCGTTGAAGATGGAGGGGGTTCCTACAATGAGCAGTTCTTC
CDR3aa: CSVEDGGGSYNEQFF

v_gene: TRBV7-6
d_gene: TRBD2
j_gene: TRBJ2-1
abundance: NA
CDR3nt: TGTGCCAGCAGCTCCGCTAGCGGGGGGGTCGGTGAGCAGTTCTTC
CDR3aa: CASSSASGGVGEQFF

v_gene: TRBV5-1
d_gene: NA
j_gene: TRBJ1-5
abundance: NA
CDR3nt: TGCGCCAGCAGCCTGAACGGAGGTCAGCCCCAGCATTTT
CDR3aa: CASSLNGGQPQHF

v_gene: TRBV24-1
d_gene: TRBD2
j_gene: TRBJ2-3
abundance: once
CDR3nt: TGTGCCACCAGTGATCGAATGCTAGCCGGGGGGAGCACAGATACGCAGTATTTT
CDR3aa: CATSDRMLAGGSTDTQYF

v_gene: TRBV5-1
d_gene: NA
j_gene: TRBJ2-6
abundance: NA
CDR3nt: TGCGCCAGCAGCCGGGTCCAACCTAACTCTGGGGCCAACGTCCTGACTTTC
CDR3aa: CASSRVQPNSGANVLTF

v_gene: TRBV28
d_gene: NA
j_gene: TRBJ2-3
abundance: NA
CDR3nt: TGTGCCAGCAGAAGAACCGGGATCCCAGGAGATACGCAGTATTTT
CDR3aa: CASRRTGIPGDTQYF

v_gene: TRBV15
d_gene: TRBD1
j_gene: TRBJ1-1
abundance: NA
CDR3nt: TGTGCCACCAGCCCCCGGGACAGGGGACGAGGCACTGAAGCTTTCTTT
CDR3aa: CATSPRDRGRGTEAFF

v_gene: TRBV12-3/TRBV12-4
d_gene: NA
j_gene: TRBJ2-1
abundance: few
CDR3nt: TGTGCCACCAGGGAACAAAGCAATGAGCAGTTCTTC
CDR3aa: CATREQSNEQFF

v_gene: TRBV7-7
d_gene: NA
j_gene: TRBJ2-7
abundance: few
CDR3nt: TGTGCTAGCAGCTTAGTAGAGGACTCCTACGAGCAGTACTTC
CDR3aa: CASSLVEDSYEQYF

v_gene: TRBV5-1
d_gene: TRBD1
j_gene: TRBJ1-1
abundance: NA
CDR3nt: TGCGCCAGCAGCGAACCGCACAGGGGCACTGAAGCTTTCTTT
CDR3aa: CASSEPHRGTEAFF

v_gene: TRBV27
d_gene: NA
j_gene: TRBJ2-1
abundance: NA
CDR3nt: TGTGCCAGCAGTTTCCTTATTACAACGGGGATCTCGCACAATGAGCAGTTCTTC
CDR3aa: CASSFLITTGISHNEQFF

v_gene: TRBV18
d_gene: NA
j_gene: TRBJ2-5
abundance: many
CDR3nt: TGTGCCAGCAGCCGGACAGACCAAGAGACCCAGTACTTC
CDR3aa: CASSRTDQETQYF

v_gene: TRBV27
d_gene: TRBD2
j_gene: TRBJ2-5
abundance: few
CDR3nt: TGTGCCAGCAGTTTCGGGACTAGCGGGGGGGGCTATAGAGACCCAACCCAGTACTTC
CDR3aa: CASSFGTSGGGYRDPTQYF

v_gene: TRBV7-2
d_gene: NA
j_gene: TRBJ2-1
abundance: few
CDR3nt: TGTGCCAGCAGTTCATCCCGGGACCGGACCCATGAGCAGTTCTTC
CDR3aa: CASSSSRDRTHEQFF

v_gene: TRBV6-1
d_gene: TRBD1
j_gene: TRBJ2-3
abundance: NA
CDR3nt: TGTGCCAGCAGTGACGGACAGGGGGCAACAGATACGCAGTATTTT
CDR3aa: CASSDGQGATDTQYF

v_gene: TRBV6-6
d_gene: TRBD2
j_gene: TRBJ2-5
abundance: NA
CDR3nt: TGTGCCAGCAGTTCCGGGGGGATGGAGACCCAGTACTTC
CDR3aa: CASSSGGMETQYF

v_gene: TRBV10-3
d_gene: NA
j_gene: TRBJ1-2
abundance: NA
CDR3nt: TGTGCCATCAGGAGGGAAGATCTAGCCTATGGCTACACCTTC
CDR3aa: CAIRREDLAYGYTF

v_gene: TRBV5-1
d_gene: NA
j_gene: TRBJ1-2
abundance: NA
CDR3nt: TGCGCCAGCACTCCGGACAGTTTTCATGGCTACACCTTC
CDR3aa: CASTPDSFHGYTF

v_gene: TRBV10-1
d_gene: NA
j_gene: TRBJ2-1
abundance: few
CDR3nt: TGCGCCAGCAGTGAGTCTACCGGAGTGTACAATGAGCAGTTCTTC
CDR3aa: CASSESTGVYNEQFF